Listed below are T cell receptor beta chains from one sample, sequenced in a study of blood T cells in healthy people across ages. From the 5' RACE reads, TCRdb called clonotypes with MiXCR, one entry per CDR3 protein. The sample lists fewer than 800,000 distinct CDR3 sequences, 32% occurring once. Sequenced input: blood. Receptors originate from an elderly woman in good health. Both conserved end residues are part of each CDR3. Each record gives: V gene, J gene, CDR3 protein.

TRBV5-4	TRBJ1-1	CASSLDKYTEAFF
TRBV30	TRBJ1-1	CAWSVQSNTEAFF
TRBV20-1	TRBJ2-5	CSARRAPLGETQYF
TRBV7-9	TRBJ2-1	CASSFRQGGGDEQFF
TRBV12-3/TRBV12-4	TRBJ2-2	CASNPGGNTGELFF
TRBV20-1	TRBJ1-5	CSPSRGQHQPQHF
TRBV2	TRBJ1-5	CASRADRGGQPQHF
TRBV20-1	TRBJ2-1	CSARGWREGLNEQFF
TRBV6-1	TRBJ1-1	CASERQGLRSSTEAFF
TRBV11-1	TRBJ2-1	CASSPSYGGNEQFF
TRBV6-5	TRBJ1-1	CASSNIGGEAFF
TRBV5-1	TRBJ2-7	CASSLGLDRYEQYF
TRBV7-8	TRBJ2-3	CASNRVSTDTQYF
TRBV9	TRBJ2-2	CASSVHGRANTGELFF
TRBV7-8	TRBJ2-5	CASSLNTQETQYF
TRBV6-1	TRBJ1-2	CASIGGRYGYTF
TRBV7-9	TRBJ1-2	CASLKAVDYGYTF
TRBV5-1	TRBJ2-6	CASSTTGTGKAGANVWTF
TRBV20-1	TRBJ1-2	CSAAQGARYGYTF
TRBV28	TRBJ2-3	CASSKPLAGGSDTQYF
TRBV6-5	TRBJ1-2	CASSSQGFYGYTF
TRBV30	TRBJ1-2	CASTRGAYGYTF
TRBV6-5	TRBJ2-1	CASSFSRDRYNEQFF
TRBV5-5	TRBJ1-2	CASSWSSQGSYGYTF
TRBV7-9	TRBJ1-5	CASSRDSSSNQPQHF
TRBV15	TRBJ1-2	CATSRDGPANFPYGYTF
TRBV27	TRBJ2-1	CASSFFSGLAGGYNEQFF
TRBV20-1	TRBJ2-5	CSARQGRETQYF
TRBV20-1	TRBJ2-5	CSATSPGQETQYF
TRBV28	TRBJ1-5	CASGQDGSNQPQHF
TRBV28	TRBJ1-2	CASSPLTGSFNYGYTF
TRBV13	TRBJ1-5	CASSFQARAGPQHF